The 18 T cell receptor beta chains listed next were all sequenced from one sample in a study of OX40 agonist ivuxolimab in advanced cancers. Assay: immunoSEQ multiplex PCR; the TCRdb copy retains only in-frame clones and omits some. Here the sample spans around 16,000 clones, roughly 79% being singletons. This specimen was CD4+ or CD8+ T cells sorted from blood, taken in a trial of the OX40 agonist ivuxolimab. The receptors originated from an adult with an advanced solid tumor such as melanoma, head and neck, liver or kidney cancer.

The CDR3 DNA follows: TGTGCCAGCAGCGACGCTCGTGGCGGGGGGTACACAGATACGCAGTATTTT. It codes for CASSDARGGGYTDTQYF. The rearrangement uses TRBV7-6 and TRBJ2-3, with 8 bases lining up with TRBD2. From germline, CDR1 is SGHVS and CDR2 FNYEAQ. This CDR3 has 17 residues. After removal of 5 bases from V and 2 bases from J, the junction contained 12 bases not matched to a gene.

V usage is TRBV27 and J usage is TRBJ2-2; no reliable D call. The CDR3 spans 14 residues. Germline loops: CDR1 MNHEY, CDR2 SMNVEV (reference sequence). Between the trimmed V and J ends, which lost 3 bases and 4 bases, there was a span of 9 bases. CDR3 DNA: TGTGCCAGCAGTTTCGGCGCATCCACCGGGGAGCTGTTTTTT. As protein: CASSFGASTGELFF.

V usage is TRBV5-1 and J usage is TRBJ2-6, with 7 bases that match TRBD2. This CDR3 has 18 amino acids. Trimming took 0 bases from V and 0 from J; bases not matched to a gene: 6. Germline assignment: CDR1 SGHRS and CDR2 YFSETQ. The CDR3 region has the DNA TGCGCCAGCAGCTTGGAGGGGACTACCAGCTCTGGGGCCAACGTCCTGACTTTC. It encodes CASSLEGTTSSGANVLTF.

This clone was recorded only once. CDR3 loop: CASSDGGGNQPQHF. Written as DNA, the CDR3 is TGTGCCAGCAGTGACGGTGGAGGCAATCAGCCCCAGCATTTT. The chain is built from TRBV6-1 and TRBJ1-5; D not resolved. V dropped 3 bases and J dropped 2 bases, with 8 bases sitting between them. CDR3 length equals 14 residues. Germline CDR1 and CDR2: MNHNS and SASEGT.

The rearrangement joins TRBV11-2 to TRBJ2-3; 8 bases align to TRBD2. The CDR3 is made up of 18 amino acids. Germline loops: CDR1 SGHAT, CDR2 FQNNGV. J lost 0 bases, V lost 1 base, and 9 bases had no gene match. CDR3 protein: CASSLVRWASGSTDTQYF. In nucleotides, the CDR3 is TGTGCCAGCAGCTTAGTAAGGTGGGCTAGCGGGAGCACAGATACGCAGTATTTT.

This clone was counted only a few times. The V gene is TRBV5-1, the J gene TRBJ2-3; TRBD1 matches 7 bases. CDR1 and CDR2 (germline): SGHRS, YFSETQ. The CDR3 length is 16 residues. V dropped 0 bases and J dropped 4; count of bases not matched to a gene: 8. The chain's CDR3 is CASSLGMGQRPDTQYF. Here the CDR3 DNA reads TGCGCCAGCAGCTTGGGTATGGGACAGAGGCCAGATACGCAGTATTTT.

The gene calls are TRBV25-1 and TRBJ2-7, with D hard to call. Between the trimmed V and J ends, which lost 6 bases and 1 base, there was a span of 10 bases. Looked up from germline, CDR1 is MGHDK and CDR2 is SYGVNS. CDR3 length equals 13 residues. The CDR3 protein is CASSYTLSYEQYF. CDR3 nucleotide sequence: TGTGCCAGCAGCTACACCCTATCCTACGAGCAGTACTTC.

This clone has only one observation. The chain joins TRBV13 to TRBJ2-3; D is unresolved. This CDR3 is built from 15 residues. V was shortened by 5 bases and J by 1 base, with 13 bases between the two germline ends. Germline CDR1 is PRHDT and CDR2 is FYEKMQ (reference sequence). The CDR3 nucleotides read TGTGCCAGCAGCCCCGACTCTCCCGGCACAGATACGCAGTATTTT. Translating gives CASSPDSPGTDTQYF.

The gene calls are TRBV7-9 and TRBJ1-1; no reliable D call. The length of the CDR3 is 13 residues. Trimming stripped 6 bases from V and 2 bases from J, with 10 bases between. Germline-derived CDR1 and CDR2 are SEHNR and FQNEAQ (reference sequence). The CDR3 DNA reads TGTGCCAGCAGACTGGACGGCAACACTGAAGCTTTCTTT. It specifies CASRLDGNTEAFF.

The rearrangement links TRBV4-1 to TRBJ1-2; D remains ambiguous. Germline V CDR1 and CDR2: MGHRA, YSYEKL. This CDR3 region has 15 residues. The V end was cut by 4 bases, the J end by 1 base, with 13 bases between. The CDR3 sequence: CASSPASANNYGYTF. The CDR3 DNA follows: TGCGCCAGCAGCCCCGCCTCAGCGAATAACTATGGCTACACCTTC.

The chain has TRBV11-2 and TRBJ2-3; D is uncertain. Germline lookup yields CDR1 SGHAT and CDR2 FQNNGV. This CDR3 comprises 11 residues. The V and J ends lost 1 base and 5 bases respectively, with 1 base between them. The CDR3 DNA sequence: TGTGCCAGCAGCTTAGGAGATACGCAGTATTTT. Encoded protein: CASSLGDTQYF.

The DNA of the CDR3 is TGCGCCAGCAGCCAAGTGGGGGCGAGCTCCTACAATGAGCAGTTCTTC. It specifies CASSQVGASSYNEQFF. This chain joins TRBV4-3 and TRBJ2-1, with a tentative D call TRBD1 (6 bases). This CDR3 has 16 residues. The V and J ends lost 1 base and 0 bases respectively, with 10 bases between them. Germline assignment: CDR1 LGHNA and CDR2 YSLEER.

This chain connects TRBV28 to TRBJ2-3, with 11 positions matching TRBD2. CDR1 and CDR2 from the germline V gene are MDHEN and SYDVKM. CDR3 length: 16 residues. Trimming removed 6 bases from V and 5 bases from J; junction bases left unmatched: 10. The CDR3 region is CASSLISGGALDTQYF. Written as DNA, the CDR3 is TGTGCCAGCAGCTTAATTAGCGGGGGGGCCTTAGATACGCAGTATTTT.

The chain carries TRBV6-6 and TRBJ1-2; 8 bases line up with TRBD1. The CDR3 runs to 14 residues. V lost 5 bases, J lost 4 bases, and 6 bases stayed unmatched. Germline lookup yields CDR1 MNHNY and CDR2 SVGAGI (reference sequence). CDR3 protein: CASSPGQGGYGYTF. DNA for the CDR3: TGTGCCAGCAGTCCAGGACAGGGAGGCTATGGCTACACCTTC.

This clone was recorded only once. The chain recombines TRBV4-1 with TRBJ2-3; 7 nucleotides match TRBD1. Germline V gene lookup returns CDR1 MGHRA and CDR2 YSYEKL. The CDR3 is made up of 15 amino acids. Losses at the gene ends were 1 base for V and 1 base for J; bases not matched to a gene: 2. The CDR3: CASSQVDRGTDTQYF. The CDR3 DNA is TGCGCCAGCAGCCAAGTAGACAGGGGCACAGATACGCAGTATTTT.

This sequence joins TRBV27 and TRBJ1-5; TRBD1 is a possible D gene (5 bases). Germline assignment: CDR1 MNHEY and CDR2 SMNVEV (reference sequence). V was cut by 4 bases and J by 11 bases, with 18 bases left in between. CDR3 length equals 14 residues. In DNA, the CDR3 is TGTGCCAGCAGTTCCCTAACAGGAGAAAGGACCCAGCATTTT. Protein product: CASSSLTGERTQHF.

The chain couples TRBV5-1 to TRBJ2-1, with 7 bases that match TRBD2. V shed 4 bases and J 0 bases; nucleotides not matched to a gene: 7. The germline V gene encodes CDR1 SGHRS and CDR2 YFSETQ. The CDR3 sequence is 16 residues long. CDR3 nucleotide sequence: TGCGCCAGCAGCGAGGGACTACTGAGCTCCTACAATGAGCAGTTCTTC. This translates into CASSEGLLSSYNEQFF. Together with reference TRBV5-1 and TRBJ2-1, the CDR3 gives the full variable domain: KAGVTQTPRYLIKTRGQQVTLSCSPISGHRSVSWYQQTPGQGLQFLFEYFSETQRNKGNFPGRFSGRQFSNSRSEMNVSTLELGDSALYLCASSEGLLSSYNEQFFGPGTRLTVL.

The CDR3 loop reads CASSHRDSTDTQYF. CDR3 coding DNA: TGTGCCAGCAGCCACAGGGATAGCACAGATACGCAGTATTTT. J is TRBJ2-3 and V is TRBV27; a weak D match, TRBD1 (6 bases). Trimming removed 6 bases at V and 0 bases at J, with 10 bases between. CDR1 MNHEY and CDR2 SMNVEV come from the germline V gene (reference sequence). The CDR3 runs 14 residues.